This entry lists 13 T cell receptor beta chains sequenced from one sample in a study of cytomegalovirus exposure and HLA in healthy donors. 13 Jbeta primers and 60 Vbeta primers were used for the PCR. The protocol was immunoSEQ multiplex PCR, while the TCRdb copy is restricted to in-frame clones and leaves out a portion. The table lists roughly 180,000 clones, approximately 9.5% of them singletons, with roughly 1.3% in the top ten. Sequencing used PBMCs. The source of these receptors is a woman in her thirties in good health and CMV-seropositive.

This clone was seen a handful of times. The V and J genes are TRBV5-8 and TRBJ2-1; the match to TRBD2 covers 11 bases. Trimming cost V 4 bases and J 9 bases; bases outside gene matches: 15. The germline CDR1 and CDR2 sequences are SGHTS and YDEGEE. The CDR3 totals 17 residues. CDR3 loop: CASSAYTLAGVSPEQFF. The CDR3 nucleotides are TGTGCCAGCAGCGCTTATACACTAGCGGGAGTTTCCCCTGAGCAGTTCTTC. The full variable domain, in which reference TRBV5-8 and TRBJ2-1 provide the parts outside the CDR3, is EAGVTQSPTHLIKTRGQQATLRCSPISGHTSVYWYQQALGLGLQFLLWYDEGEERNRGNFPPRFSGRQFPNYSSELNVNALELEDSALYLCASSAYTLAGVSPEQFFGPGTRLTVL.

This clone was seen a handful of times. The chain uses TRBV6-1 and TRBJ2-5, with D perhaps TRBD1 (6 bases). The CDR3 is made up of 12 amino acids. The V and J ends lost 6 bases and 4 bases respectively, with 9 bases between them. Germline CDR1 and CDR2: MNHNS and SASEGT. The CDR3 coding sequence is TGTGCCAGCAGACTCAGGGGAGAGACCCAGTACTTC. It encodes CASRLRGETQYF.

Notes on this clone: The sample holds other DNA sequences that translate to the same CDR3. This chain uses TRBV7-3 with TRBJ2-5; D gene unclear. V was cut by 0 bases and J by 3 bases, with 5 bases left in between. This CDR3 contains 13 residues. Germline V gene sequence: CDR1 SGHTA, CDR2 FQGTGA. CDR3 loop: CASSLTQEETQYF. Here the CDR3 DNA reads TGTGCCAGCAGCTTAACGCAGGAAGAGACCCAGTACTTC.

This clone was seen a handful of times. The rearrangement links TRBV19 to TRBJ1-5, with 10 positions matching TRBD1. The CDR3 is made up of 15 amino acids. The J segment lost 7 bases and the V segment lost 5 bases, leaving 8 bases of the junction unmatched. The germline CDR1 and CDR2 sequences are LNHDA and SQIVND (reference sequence). This CDR3 is CASSRTGGPGQPQHF. The CDR3 bases are TGTGCCAGTAGTCGGACAGGGGGACCGGGGCAGCCCCAGCATTTT.

In its sample, this clone was seen a few times. The gene calls are TRBV11-3 and TRBJ2-7, with a tentative D call TRBD1 (6 bases). V lost 1 base and J lost 7, with 14 bases in between. The V gene's germline CDR1 is SGHNT and CDR2 YENEEA. The CDR3 consists of 14 residues. In DNA form, the CDR3 reads TGTGCCAGCAGCTTAGGAGGCGACAGGCAAGAGCAGTACTTC. Its protein is CASSLGGDRQEQYF.

The V gene is TRBV18, the J gene TRBJ2-7; 8 positions match TRBD1. Germline lookup yields CDR1 KGHSH and CDR2 LQKENI. Unmatched junction bases numbered 7, after V lost 0 bases and J lost 0 bases. The CDR3 sequence is 17 residues long. CDR3 in DNA: TGTGCCAGCTCACCACCGGGGACAGGCCCCACCTCCTACGAGCAGTACTTC. Translating gives CASSPPGTGPTSYEQYF.

The gene calls are TRBV2 and TRBJ2-5, with a possible D match to TRBD2 (5 bases). The germline V gene has CDR1 SNHLY and CDR2 FYNNEI. The CDR3 contains 14 residues. The ends were cut back, 6 bases at V and 4 bases at J, with 15 bases in the middle. This CDR3 is CASSGEPRGETQYF. CDR3 in DNA: TGTGCCAGCAGCGGAGAACCCCGGGGAGAGACCCAGTACTTC. Variable domain in full (rest from reference TRBV2 and TRBJ2-5): EPEVTQTPSHQVTQMGQEVILRCVPISNHLYFYWYRQILGQKVEFLVSFYNNEISEKSEIFDDQFSVERPDGSNFTLKIRSTKLEDSAMYFCASSGEPRGETQYFGPGTRLLVL.

This chain connects TRBV4-2 to TRBJ2-2; 8 bases are shared with TRBD2. V trimming: 0 bases; J trimming: 5 bases; junction bases outside the gene matches: 5. This CDR3 comprises 16 residues. The germline V gene encodes CDR1 LGHNA and CDR2 YNFKEQ. DNA for the CDR3: TGTGCCAGCAGCCAAGAGGCTGCGGGAGGAACCGGGGAGCTGTTTTTT. It codes for CASSQEAAGGTGELFF.

The chain employs TRBV19 and TRBJ2-5; weak D call: TRBD1 (6 bases). The closer fit of TRBJ2-7 to the DNA end suggests the J call may be wrong. The germline V gene encodes CDR1 LNHDA and CDR2 SQIVND (reference sequence). The CDR3 runs 13 residues. CDR3 DNA sequence: TGTGCCAGTAGGTTGAACAGGGTGGGCGAGCAGTACTTC. This translates into CASRLNRVGEQYF.

This clone was found a few times. This chain joins TRBV5-5 and TRBJ2-2; TRBD2 matches at 8 bases. CDR3 size: 15 residues. Germline assignment: CDR1 SGHKS and CDR2 YYEKEE (reference sequence). The V and J ends lost 0 bases and 6 bases, in that order; junction bases with no gene match: 4. The CDR3 bases are TGTGCCAGCAGCTTGGTTTTAGCGGGGCCCGGGGAGCTGTTTTTT. Translated: CASSLVLAGPGELFF.

The V call is TRBV9, the J call TRBJ1-4; 8 bases match TRBD1. V was pared by 3 bases and J by 1 base, with 14 bases of the junction left unmatched. Germline-derived CDR1 and CDR2 are SGDLS and YYNGEE. This CDR3 has 19 amino acids. The CDR3 bases are TGTGCCAGCAGCGGTAGCGGAGGACAGGGTTGGGGAACTAATGAAAAACTGTTTTTT. Translation: CASSGSGGQGWGTNEKLFF.

The CDR3 nucleotides read TGTGCCAGCAGGAGGGACAATGAGCAGTTCTTC. Translating it yields CASRRDNEQFF. The chain links TRBV6-1 to TRBJ2-1, with D perhaps TRBD2 (5 bases). CDR1 and CDR2 (germline): MNHNS, SASEGT. This CDR3 region has 11 residues. V lost 6 bases and J lost 5, with 5 bases in between.

The genes are TRBV18 and TRBJ1-1; the D gene is possibly TRBD1 (6 bases). The V end lost 3 bases, the J end lost 8 bases, and 13 bases lay between the germline ends. The germline gives CDR1 KGHSH, CDR2 LQKENI. This CDR3 is 13 amino acids long. The CDR3 region is CASSPNWGPEAFF. In DNA form, the CDR3 reads TGTGCCAGCTCACCCAACTGGGGGCCCGAAGCTTTCTTT.